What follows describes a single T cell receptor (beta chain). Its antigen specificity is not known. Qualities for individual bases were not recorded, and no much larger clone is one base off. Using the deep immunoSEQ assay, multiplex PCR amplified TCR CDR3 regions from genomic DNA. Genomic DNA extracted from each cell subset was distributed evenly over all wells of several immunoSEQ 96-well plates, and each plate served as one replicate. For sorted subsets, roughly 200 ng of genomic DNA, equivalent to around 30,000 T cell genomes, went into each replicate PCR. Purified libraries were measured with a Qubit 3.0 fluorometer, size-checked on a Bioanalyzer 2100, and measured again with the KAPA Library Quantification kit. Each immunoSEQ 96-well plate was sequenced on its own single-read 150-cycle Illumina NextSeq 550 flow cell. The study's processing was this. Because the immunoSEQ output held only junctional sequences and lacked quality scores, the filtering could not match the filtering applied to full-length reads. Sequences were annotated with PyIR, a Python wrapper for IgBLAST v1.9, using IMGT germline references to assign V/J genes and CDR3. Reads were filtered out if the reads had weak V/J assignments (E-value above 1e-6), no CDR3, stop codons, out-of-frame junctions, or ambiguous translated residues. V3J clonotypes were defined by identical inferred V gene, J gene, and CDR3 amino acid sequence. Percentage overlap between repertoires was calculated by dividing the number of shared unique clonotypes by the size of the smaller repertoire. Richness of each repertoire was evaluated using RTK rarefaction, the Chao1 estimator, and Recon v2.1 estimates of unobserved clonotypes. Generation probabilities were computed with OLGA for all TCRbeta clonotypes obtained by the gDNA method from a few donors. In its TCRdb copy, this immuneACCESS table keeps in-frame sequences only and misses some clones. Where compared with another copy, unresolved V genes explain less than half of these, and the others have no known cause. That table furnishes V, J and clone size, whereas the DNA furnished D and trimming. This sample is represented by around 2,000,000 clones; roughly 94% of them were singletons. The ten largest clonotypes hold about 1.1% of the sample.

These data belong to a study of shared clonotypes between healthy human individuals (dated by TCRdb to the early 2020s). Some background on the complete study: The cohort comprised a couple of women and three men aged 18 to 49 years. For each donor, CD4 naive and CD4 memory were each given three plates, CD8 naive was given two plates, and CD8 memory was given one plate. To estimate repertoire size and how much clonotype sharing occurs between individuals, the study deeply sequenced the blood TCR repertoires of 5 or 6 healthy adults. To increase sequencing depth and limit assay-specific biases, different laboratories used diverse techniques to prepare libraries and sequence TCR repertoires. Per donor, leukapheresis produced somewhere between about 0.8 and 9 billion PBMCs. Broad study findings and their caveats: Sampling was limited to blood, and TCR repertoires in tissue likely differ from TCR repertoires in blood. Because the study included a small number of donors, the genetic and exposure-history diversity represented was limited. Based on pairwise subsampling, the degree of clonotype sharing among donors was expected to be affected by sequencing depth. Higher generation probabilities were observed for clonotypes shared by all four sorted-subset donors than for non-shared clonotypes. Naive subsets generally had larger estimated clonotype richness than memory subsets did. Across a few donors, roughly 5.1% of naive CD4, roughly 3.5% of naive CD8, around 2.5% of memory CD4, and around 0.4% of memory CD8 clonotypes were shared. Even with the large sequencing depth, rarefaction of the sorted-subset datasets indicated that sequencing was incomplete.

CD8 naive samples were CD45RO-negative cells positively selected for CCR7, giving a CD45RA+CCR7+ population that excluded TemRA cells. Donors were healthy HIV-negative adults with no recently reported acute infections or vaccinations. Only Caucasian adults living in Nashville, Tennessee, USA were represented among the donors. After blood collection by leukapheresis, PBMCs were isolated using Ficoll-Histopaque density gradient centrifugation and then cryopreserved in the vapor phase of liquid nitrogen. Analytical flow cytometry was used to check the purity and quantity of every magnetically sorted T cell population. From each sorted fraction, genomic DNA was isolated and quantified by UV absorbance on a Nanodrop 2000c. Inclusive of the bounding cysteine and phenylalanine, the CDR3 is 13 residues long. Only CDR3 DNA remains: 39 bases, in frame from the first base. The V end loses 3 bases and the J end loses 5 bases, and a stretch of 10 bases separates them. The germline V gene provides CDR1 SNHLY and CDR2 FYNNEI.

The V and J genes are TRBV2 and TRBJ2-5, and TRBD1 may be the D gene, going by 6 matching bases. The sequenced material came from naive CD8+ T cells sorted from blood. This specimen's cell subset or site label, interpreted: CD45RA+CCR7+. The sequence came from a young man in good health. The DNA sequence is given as TGTGCCAGCAGTGAGGGGGCTCAGGAGACCCAGTACTTC. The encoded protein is CASSEGAQETQYF.